This T cell receptor (beta chain) stems from a study of shared clonotypes between healthy human individuals. Profiled with immunoSEQ multiplex PCR; TCRdb holds only in-frame clones, not every one. This sample yields around 2.1 million clones, of which roughly 95% are seen a single time; approximately 0.13% belongs to the top ten. Findings of the study overall: Despite large depth, sorted-subset datasets appeared incompletely sequenced. Against clonotypes common to all four donors, non-shared ones had lower generation probabilities.

As to this clone: Its antigen is not identified.

Trimming removed 6 bases at V and 1 base at J, with 22 bases between. This CDR3 region has 17 residues. Germline lookup yields CDR1 ENHRY and CDR2 SYGVKD. This TCR was recovered from a man younger than 35 in good health. This rearrangement joins TRBV10-3 to TRBJ2-7; D is tentatively TRBD1 or TRBD2 (5 bases each). The sequenced sample was naive CD4+ T cells sorted from blood. The sample's subset: CD45RA+ positively selected. The chain's CDR3 is CAISPTGDQRMSYEQYF. DNA of the CDR3: TGTGCCATCAGCCCTACCGGGGACCAACGAATGTCCTACGAGCAGTACTTC.